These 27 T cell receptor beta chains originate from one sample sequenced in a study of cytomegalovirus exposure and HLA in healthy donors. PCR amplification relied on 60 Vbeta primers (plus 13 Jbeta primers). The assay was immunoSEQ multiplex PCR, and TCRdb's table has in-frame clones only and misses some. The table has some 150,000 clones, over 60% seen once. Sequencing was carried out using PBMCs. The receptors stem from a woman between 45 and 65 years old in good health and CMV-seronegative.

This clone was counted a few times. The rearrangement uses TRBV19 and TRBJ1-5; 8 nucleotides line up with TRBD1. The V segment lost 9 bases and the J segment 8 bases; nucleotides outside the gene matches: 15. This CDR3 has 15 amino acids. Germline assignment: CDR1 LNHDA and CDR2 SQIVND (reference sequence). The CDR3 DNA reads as TGTGCCAGCTCTATCCCAGGGGGCCAGCTGGAGCCCCAGCATTTT. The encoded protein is CASSIPGGQLEPQHF.

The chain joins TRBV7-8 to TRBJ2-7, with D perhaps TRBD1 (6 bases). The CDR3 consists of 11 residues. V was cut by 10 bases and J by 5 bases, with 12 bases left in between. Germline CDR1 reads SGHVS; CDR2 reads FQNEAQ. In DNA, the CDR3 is TGTGCCACCGACGGACAGAACGAGCAGTACTTC. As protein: CATDGQNEQYF.

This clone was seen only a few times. The CDR3 bases are TGTGCCAGCAGCGTTCTGATTGCGGACACTGAAGCTTTCTTT. Protein: CASSVLIADTEAFF. This sequence joins TRBV9 and TRBJ1-1; D not resolved. V lost 2 bases, J lost 3 bases, and 11 bases lay in between. This CDR3 has 14 amino acids. CDR1 SGDLS and CDR2 YYNGEE come from the germline V gene.

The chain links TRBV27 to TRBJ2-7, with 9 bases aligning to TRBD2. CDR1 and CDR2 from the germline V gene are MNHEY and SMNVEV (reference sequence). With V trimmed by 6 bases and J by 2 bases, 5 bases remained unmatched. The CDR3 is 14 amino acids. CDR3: CASRYSGRPYEQYF. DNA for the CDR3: TGTGCCAGCAGGTATAGCGGGAGACCCTACGAGCAGTACTTC.

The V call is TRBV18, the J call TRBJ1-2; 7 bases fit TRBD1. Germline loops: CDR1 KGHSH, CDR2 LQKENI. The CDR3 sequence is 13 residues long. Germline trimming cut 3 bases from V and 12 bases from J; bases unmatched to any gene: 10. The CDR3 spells CASSPSRTGGDTF. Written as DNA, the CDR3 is TGTGCCAGCTCACCTTCTCGGACAGGCGGGGACACCTTC.

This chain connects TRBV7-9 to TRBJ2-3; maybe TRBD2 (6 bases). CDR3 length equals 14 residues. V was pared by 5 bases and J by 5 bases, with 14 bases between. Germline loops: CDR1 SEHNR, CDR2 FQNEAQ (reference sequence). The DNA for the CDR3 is TGTGCCAGCAGCCCCGGGACTCGGTTAGATACGCAGTATTTT. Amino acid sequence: CASSPGTRLDTQYF.

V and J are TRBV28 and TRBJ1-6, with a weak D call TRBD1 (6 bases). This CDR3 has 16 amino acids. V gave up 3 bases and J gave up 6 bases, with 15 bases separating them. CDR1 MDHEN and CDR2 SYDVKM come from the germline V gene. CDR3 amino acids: CASSLPGGAGNSPLHF. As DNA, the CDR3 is TGTGCCAGCAGTTTGCCGGGGGGCGCGGGTAATTCACCCCTCCACTTT.

This CDR3 is CASSQAEVLPNTEAFF. CDR3 DNA: TGCGCCAGCAGCCAAGCGGAGGTCCTACCGAACACTGAAGCTTTCTTT. The chain carries TRBV4-3 and TRBJ1-1; D gene ambiguous. V was shortened by 1 base and J by 1 base, with 13 bases between the two germline ends. CDR3 length equals 16 residues. Germline lookup yields CDR1 LGHNA and CDR2 YSLEER.

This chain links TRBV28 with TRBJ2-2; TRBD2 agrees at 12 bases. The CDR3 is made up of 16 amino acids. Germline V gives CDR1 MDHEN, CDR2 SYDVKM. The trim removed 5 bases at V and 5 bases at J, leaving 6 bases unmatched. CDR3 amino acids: CASSAPLAGGTGELFF. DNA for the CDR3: TGTGCCAGCAGTGCCCCTCTAGCGGGGGGGACCGGGGAGCTGTTTTTT.

The CDR3: CASSQAERGGYEQYF. The DNA for the CDR3 is TGTGCCAGCAGCCAAGCTGAGCGGGGAGGATACGAGCAGTACTTC. The gene calls are TRBV4-2 and TRBJ2-7; 7 bases map to TRBD2. The CDR3 consists of 15 residues. V lost 1 base, J lost 4 bases, and 7 bases stayed unmatched. CDR1 is LGHNA and CDR2 is YNFKEQ in the germline V gene.

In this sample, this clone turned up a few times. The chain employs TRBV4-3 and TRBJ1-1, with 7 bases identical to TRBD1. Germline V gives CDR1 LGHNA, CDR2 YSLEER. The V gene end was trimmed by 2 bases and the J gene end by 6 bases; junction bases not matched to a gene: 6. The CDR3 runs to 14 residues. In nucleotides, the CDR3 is TGCGCCAGCAGCCAAAACAGGGGAGCGGCTGAAGCTTTCTTT. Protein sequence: CASSQNRGAAEAFF.

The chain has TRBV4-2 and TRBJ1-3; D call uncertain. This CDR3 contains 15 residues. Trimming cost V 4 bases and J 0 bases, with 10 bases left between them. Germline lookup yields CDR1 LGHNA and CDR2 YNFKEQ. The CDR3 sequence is CASSRMESSGNTIYF. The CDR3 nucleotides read TGTGCCAGCAGCCGAATGGAGAGCTCTGGAAACACCATATATTTT.

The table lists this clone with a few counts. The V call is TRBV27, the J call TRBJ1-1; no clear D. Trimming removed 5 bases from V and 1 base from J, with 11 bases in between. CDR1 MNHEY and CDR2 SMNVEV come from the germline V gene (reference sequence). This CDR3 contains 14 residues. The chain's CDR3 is CASSPHSGNTEAFF. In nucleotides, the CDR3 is TGTGCCAGCAGTCCACACAGTGGGAACACTGAAGCTTTCTTT.

Written as DNA, the CDR3 is TGTGCTAGTGGTTCAGACCGGGACTACGAGCAGTACTTC. Translating gives CASGSDRDYEQYF. The V gene is TRBV12-5, the J gene TRBJ2-7; tentatively, D is TRBD2 (5 bases). Germline V gene sequence: CDR1 LGHNT, CDR2 FRNRAP. The V end lost 4 bases, the J end lost 3 bases, and 10 bases lay between the germline ends. There are 13 residues in the CDR3.

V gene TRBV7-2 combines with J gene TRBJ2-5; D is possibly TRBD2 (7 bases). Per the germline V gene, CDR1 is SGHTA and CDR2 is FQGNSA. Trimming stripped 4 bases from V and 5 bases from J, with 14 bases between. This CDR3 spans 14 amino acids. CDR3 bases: TGTGCCAGCAGCTGGCAGGGGAGGGGGGAGACCCAGTACTTC. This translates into CASSWQGRGETQYF.

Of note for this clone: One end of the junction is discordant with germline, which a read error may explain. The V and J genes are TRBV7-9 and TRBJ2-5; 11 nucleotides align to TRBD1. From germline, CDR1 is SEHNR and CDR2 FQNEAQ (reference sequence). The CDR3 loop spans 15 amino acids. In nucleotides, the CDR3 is TGTTCCAGCAGCCCGGACAGGGGGCTAGGGGAGACCCAGTACTTC. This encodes CSSSPDRGLGETQYF.

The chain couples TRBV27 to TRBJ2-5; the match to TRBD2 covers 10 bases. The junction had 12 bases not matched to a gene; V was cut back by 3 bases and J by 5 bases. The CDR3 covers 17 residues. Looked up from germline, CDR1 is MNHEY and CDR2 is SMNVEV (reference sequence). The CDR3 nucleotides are TGTGCCAGCAGTTTCCCTCGGACTAGCGGCCACCGGGAGACCCAGTACTTC. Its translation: CASSFPRTSGHRETQYF.

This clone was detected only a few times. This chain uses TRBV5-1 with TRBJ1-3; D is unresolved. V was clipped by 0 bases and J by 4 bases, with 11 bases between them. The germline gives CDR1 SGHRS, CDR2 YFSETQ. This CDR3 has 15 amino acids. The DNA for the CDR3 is TGCGCCAGCAGCTTGGCCGGTGAGAGAGGAAACACCATATATTTT. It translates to CASSLAGERGNTIYF.

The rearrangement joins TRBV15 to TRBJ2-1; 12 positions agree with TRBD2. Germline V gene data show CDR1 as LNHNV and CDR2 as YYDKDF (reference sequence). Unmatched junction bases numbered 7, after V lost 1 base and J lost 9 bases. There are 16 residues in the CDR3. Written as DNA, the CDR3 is TGTGCCACCAGCAGAGTTCGGACTAGCGGGGCGGGTGAGCAGTTCTTC. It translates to CATSRVRTSGAGEQFF.

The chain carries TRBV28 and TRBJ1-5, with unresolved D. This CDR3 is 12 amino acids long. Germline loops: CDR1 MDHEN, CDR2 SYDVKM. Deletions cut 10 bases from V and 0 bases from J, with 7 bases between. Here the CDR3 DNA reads TGTGCCACACGGGATAGCAATCAGCCCCAGCATTTT. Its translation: CATRDSNQPQHF. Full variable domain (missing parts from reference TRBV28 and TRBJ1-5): DVKVTQSSRYLVKRTGEKVFLECVQDMDHENMFWYRQDPGLGLRLIYFSYDVKMKEKGDIPEGYSVSREKKERFSLILESASTNQTSMYLCATRDSNQPQHFGDGTRLSIL.

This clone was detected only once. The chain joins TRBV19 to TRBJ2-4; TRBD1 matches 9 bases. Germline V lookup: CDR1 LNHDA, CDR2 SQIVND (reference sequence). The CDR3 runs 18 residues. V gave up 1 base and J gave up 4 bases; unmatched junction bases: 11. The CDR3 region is CASSIGGTGSFLKNIQYF. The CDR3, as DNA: TGTGCCAGTAGTATAGGGGGGACAGGGTCTTTTTTGAAAAACATTCAGTACTTC.

The CDR3 DNA sequence: TGTGCCATCAGTGACAGACAGAATAGCAATCAGCCCCAGCATTTT. It codes for CAISDRQNSNQPQHF. This chain joins TRBV10-3 and TRBJ1-5; D is perhaps TRBD1 (5 bases). Germline-derived CDR1 and CDR2 are ENHRY and SYGVKD. V shed 3 bases and J shed 0 bases, with 9 bases lying between them. This CDR3 has 15 amino acids.

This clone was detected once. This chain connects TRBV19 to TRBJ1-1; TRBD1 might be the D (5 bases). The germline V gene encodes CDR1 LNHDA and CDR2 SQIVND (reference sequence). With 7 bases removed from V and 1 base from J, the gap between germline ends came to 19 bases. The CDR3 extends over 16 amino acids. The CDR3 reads CASIPPMGHRNTEAFF. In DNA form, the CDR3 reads TGTGCCAGTATCCCTCCCATGGGGCACAGGAACACTGAAGCTTTCTTT.

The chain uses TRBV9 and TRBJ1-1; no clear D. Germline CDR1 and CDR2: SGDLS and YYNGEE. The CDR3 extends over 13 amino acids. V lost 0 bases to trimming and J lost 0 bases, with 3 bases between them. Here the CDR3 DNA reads TGTGCCAGCAGCGTAGAGCTGAACACTGAAGCTTTCTTT. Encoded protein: CASSVELNTEAFF.

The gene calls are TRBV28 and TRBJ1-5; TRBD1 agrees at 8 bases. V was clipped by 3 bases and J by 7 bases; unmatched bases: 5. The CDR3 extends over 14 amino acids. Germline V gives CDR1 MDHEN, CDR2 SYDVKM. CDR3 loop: CASSFGQGLQPQHF. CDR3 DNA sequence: TGTGCCAGCAGTTTCGGACAGGGCCTCCAGCCCCAGCATTTT.

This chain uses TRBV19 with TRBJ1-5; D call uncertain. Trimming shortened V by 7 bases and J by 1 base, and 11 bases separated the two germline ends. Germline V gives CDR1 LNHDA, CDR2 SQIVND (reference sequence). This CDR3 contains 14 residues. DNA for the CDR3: TGTGCCAGTACTGGAGGAGGGAGCAATCAGCCCCAGCATTTT. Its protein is CASTGGGSNQPQHF.

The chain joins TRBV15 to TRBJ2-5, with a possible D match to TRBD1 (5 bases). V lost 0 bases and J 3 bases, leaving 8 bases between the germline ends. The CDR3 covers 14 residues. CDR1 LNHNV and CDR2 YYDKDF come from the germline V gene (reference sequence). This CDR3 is CATSRDSGKETQYF. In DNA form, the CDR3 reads TGTGCCACCAGCAGAGATTCAGGGAAAGAGACCCAGTACTTC.